This record looks at one T cell receptor beta chain sequence and its context. Its matching antigen is unknown. The data originate from a study of resident and recirculating memory T cells in vitiligo. The data were produced by immunoSEQ multiplex PCR, yet TCRdb's version contains in-frame clones alone and is incomplete. The table shows fewer than 80,000 clones, with about 89% occurring only once. Germline V gene sequence: CDR1 SGHRS, CDR2 YFSETQ. This CDR3 is 15 amino acids long. The V gene end was trimmed by 3 bases and the J gene end by 4 bases; junction bases not matched to a gene: 7. Study results and limitations: No unique dominant TCR clone was found in vitiligo lesions.

The V call is TRBV5-1, the J call TRBJ1-2, with 9 bases aligning to TRBD1. The sequence was obtained from a male donor with vitiligo. Sequencing input: blood. The CDR3 protein is CASSSPGQGGYGYTF. The DNA for the CDR3 is TGCGCCAGCAGCTCGCCGGGACAGGGAGGCTATGGCTACACCTTC.